The sequence of this T cell receptor beta chain was determined in a study of cytomegalovirus exposure and HLA in healthy donors. Study context: Out of 180 million or so T cells, an earlier analysis found around 120 million unique TCR beta sequences in total. The Caucasian-associated ancestry cluster held around 76% of around 380 genotyped donors. Notes on the study in general: Available immune exposure information was restricted to CMV serostatus only. TRBV6-2, TRBV6-3 and other indistinguishable V segments were excluded.

PCR amplification relied on 60 Vbeta primers (plus 13 Jbeta primers). Measured with immunoSEQ multiplex PCR; TCRdb has only the in-frame clones, and not every one. The sample lists about 61,000 clones, roughly 90% seen once, with roughly 1.6% in the top ten. Germline CDR1 is LGHNA and CDR2 is YNFKEQ. The CDR3 is made up of 14 amino acids. V lost 1 base, J lost 1 base, and 7 bases lay in between. Details on this clone: The target antigen is unknown.

Sequenced: PBMCs. The sequence was obtained from a man aged 30-40 years in good health and CMV-seropositive. This chain uses TRBV4-2 with TRBJ2-5, with D perhaps TRBD2 (5 bases). CDR3 DNA: TGTGCCAGCAGCCAAGGAGGGCCCCAAGAGACCCAGTACTTC. This sequence encodes CASSQGGPQETQYF.